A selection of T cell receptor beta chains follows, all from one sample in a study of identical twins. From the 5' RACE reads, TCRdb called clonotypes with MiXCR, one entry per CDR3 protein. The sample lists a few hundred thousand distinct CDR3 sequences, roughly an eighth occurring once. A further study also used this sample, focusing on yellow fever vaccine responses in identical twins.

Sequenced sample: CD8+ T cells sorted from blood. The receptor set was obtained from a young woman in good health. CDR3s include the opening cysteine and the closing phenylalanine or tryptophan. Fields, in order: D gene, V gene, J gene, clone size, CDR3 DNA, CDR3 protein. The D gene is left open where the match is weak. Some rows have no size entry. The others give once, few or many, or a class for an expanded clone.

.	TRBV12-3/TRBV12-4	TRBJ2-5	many	TGTGCCAGCAGTCCCGGGGGGACCCAGTACTTC	CASSPGGTQYF
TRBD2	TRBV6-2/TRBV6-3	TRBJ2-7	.	TGTGCCAGCACCCAGGGACTAGCGGGGTCCTACGAGCAGTACTTC	CASTQGLAGSYEQYF
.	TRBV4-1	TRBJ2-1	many	TGCGCCAGCAGCCAAGGGGTACAAGACAATGAGCAGTTCTTC	CASSQGVQDNEQFF
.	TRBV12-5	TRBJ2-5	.	TGTGCTAGGGAAGGTGGGCAGGGGCCGAGGACCCAGTACTTC	CAREGGQGPRTQYF
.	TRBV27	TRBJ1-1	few	TGTGCCAGCAGGGACAGTGGAACAGCTGAAGCTTTCTTT	CASRDSGTAEAFF
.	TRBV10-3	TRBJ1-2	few	TGTGCCATCAGGCCCCTTGATGAGCGTTTTGGCTACACCTTC	CAIRPLDERFGYTF
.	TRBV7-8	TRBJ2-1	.	TGTGCCAGCAGCCGGGGGGCTAGCCCCTACAATGAGCAGTTCTTC	CASSRGASPYNEQFF
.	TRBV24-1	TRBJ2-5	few	TGTGCCACCAGTGACCCTGGGGTGGAGACCCAGTACTTC	CATSDPGVETQYF
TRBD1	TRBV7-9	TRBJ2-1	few	TGTGCCAGCAGCTTAGAAGTTGGGACAGGGGGCGTTGAGCAGTTCTTC	CASSLEVGTGGVEQFF
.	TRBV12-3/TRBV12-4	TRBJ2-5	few	TGTGCCAGCAGTTTATGGCGGGGGCTGGGTGAGACCCAGTACTTC	CASSLWRGLGETQYF
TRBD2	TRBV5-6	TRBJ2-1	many	TGTGCCAGCAGCTCCCTAGCGGGAGGGAACAATGAGCAGTTCTTC	CASSSLAGGNNEQFF
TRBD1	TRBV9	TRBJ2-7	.	TGTGCCAGCAGCGACCGGGACAGGGGCCACGAGCAGTACTTC	CASSDRDRGHEQYF
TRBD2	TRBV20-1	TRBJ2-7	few	TGCAGTGCTAGGTGGCTAGCGGGAGGAACGTACGAGCAGTACTTC	CSARWLAGGTYEQYF
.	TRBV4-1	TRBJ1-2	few	TGCGCCAGCAGCCGATGGCGGCAGGCAAACTATGGCTACACCTTC	CASSRWRQANYGYTF
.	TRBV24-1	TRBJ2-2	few	TGTGCCACCAGTGATCGTGGGACGGGCACCGGGGAGCTGTTTTTT	CATSDRGTGTGELFF
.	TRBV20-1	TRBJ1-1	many	TGCAGTGCTCGGGCGGAGAACACTGAAGCTTTCTTT	CSARAENTEAFF
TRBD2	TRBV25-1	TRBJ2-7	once	TGTGCCAGCAGTGGGAGACTAGCGGGGATAGCCTCCTACGAGCAGTACTTC	CASSGRLAGIASYEQYF
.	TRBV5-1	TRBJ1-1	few	TGCGCCAGCAGCTTGGCACCGGGGGGCGGAACTGAAGCTTTCTTT	CASSLAPGGGTEAFF
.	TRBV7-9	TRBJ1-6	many	TGTGCCAGCAGCTCCCCAACTCTCCCACCCCTCCACTTT	CASSSPTLPPLHF
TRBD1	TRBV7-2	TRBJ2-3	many	TGTGCCAGCAGCTCCTATTTCCCGGGACAGGGCACAGATACGCAGTATTTT	CASSSYFPGQGTDTQYF
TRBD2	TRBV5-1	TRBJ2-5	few	TGCGCCAGCAGCTCTGGACTAGCGGGCAAAGAGACCCAGTACTTC	CASSSGLAGKETQYF
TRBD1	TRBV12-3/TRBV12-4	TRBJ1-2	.	TGTGCCAGCAGTTCCCCGGGACAGGGGAGTGTCTATGGCTACACCTTC	CASSSPGQGSVYGYTF
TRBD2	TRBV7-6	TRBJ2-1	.	TGTGCCAGCAGCCTACCCTTTTTAGCGGGAGAGAGCAATGAGCAGTTCTTC	CASSLPFLAGESNEQFF
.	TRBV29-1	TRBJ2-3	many	TGCAGCGTTGAGCCCCCCCAGGGTGACCCAGATACGCAGTATTTT	CSVEPPQGDPDTQYF